The next 16 T cell receptor beta chains were all read from a single sample in a study of blood T cell repertoires in COVID-19. Sequencing used immunoSEQ multiplex PCR; TCRdb keeps in-frame clones, though not all of them. This repertoire shows a few hundred thousand clones, roughly 87% found once; its top ten account for approximately 6%. The material sequenced was PBMCs or T cells enriched from blood (not recorded which). The receptors shown here come from a woman aged 25 to 39 who had recovered from COVID-19.

This sequence joins TRBV12-5 and TRBJ1-5; TRBD1 matches at 8 bases. J gave up 3 bases and V 2 bases, and 9 bases lay outside the gene matches. Per germline, CDR1 LGHNT and CDR2 FRNRAP. The CDR3 is 17 residues long. CDR3 bases: TGTGCTAGTGGTTTGATACAGACAGGGGTCCTCAATCAGCCCCAGCATTTT. Its translation is CASGLIQTGVLNQPQHF.

The rearrangement links TRBV5-1 to TRBJ2-2; D is unclear. Germline assignment: CDR1 SGHRS and CDR2 YFSETQ. The V gene lost 2 bases and the J gene lost 5 bases, with 10 bases spanning the gap. The CDR3 sequence is 14 residues long. For the CDR3, the DNA is TGCGCCAGCAGCTTCTCTAGGTGGACCGGGGAGCTGTTTTTT. Amino acid sequence: CASSFSRWTGELFF. Variable domain in full (rest from reference TRBV5-1 and TRBJ2-2): KAGVTQTPRYLIKTRGQQVTLSCSPISGHRSVSWYQQTPGQGLQFLFEYFSETQRNKGNFPGRFSGRQFSNSRSEMNVSTLELGDSALYLCASSFSRWTGELFFGEGSRLTVL.

Here the CDR3 DNA reads TGTGCCAGCAAGCGACAGGGGGCGGCTACTGAAGCTTTCTTT. It is translated as CASKRQGAATEAFF. The chain recombines TRBV3-1 (or the pseudogene TRBV3-2) with TRBJ1-1; 10 bases align to TRBD1. The J segment lost 5 bases and the V segment lost 7 bases, leaving 7 bases of the junction unmatched. CDR3 length: 14 amino acids. Germline CDR1 is LGHDT and CDR2 is YNNKEL (reference sequence).

The V and J genes are TRBV6-6 and TRBJ2-5; 16 bases are a match to TRBD2. V gave up 5 bases and J gave up 3 bases; unmatched junction bases: 6. CDR3 length equals 17 residues. The germline gives CDR1 MNHNY, CDR2 SVGAGI (reference sequence). Here the CDR3 DNA reads TGTGCCAGCAGTCCGCCGGGACTAGCGGGGGGGAAAGAGACCCAGTACTTC. Its protein is CASSPPGLAGGKETQYF.

The chain has TRBV7-8 and TRBJ2-7, with TRBD1 identical over 10 bases. After removal of 4 bases from V and 2 bases from J, the junction contained 5 bases not matched to a gene. The CDR3 loop spans 15 amino acids. Per germline, CDR1 SGHVS and CDR2 FQNEAQ. This CDR3 reads CASSSRTGGPYEQYF. CDR3 bases: TGTGCCAGCAGCTCCCGGACAGGGGGTCCCTACGAGCAGTACTTC.

V usage is TRBV3-1 (or the pseudogene TRBV3-2) and J usage is TRBJ1-2; 9 bases fit TRBD1. The CDR3 covers 13 residues. V was clipped by 8 bases and J by 6 bases; unmatched bases: 7. CDR1 and CDR2 from the germline V gene are LGHDT and YNNKEL (reference sequence). Here the CDR3 reads CASGWDRADGYTF. CDR3 in DNA: TGTGCCAGCGGGTGGGACAGGGCGGATGGCTACACCTTC.

The chain links TRBV4-1 to TRBJ1-6; no clear D. V was clipped by 2 bases and J by 9 bases, with 14 bases between them. CDR1 is MGHRA, CDR2 YSYEKL, per germline. The CDR3 runs to 15 residues. DNA of the CDR3: TGCGCCAGCAGCCAACGACTCCTAAGAGGTTCACCCCTCCACTTT. Its protein is CASSQRLLRGSPLHF.

V gene TRBV3-1 (or the pseudogene TRBV3-2) combines with J gene TRBJ2-7; weak D call: TRBD2 (6 bases). Looked up from germline, CDR1 is LGHDT and CDR2 is YNNKEL (reference sequence). The V and J ends lost 1 base and 0 bases respectively, with 10 bases between them. The CDR3 length is 15 residues. This chain's CDR3 is CASSQVAGSSYEQYF. CDR3 nucleotides: TGTGCCAGCAGCCAAGTGGCGGGGAGCTCCTACGAGCAGTACTTC.

This rearrangement joins TRBV9 to TRBJ2-1; D is perhaps TRBD2 (6 bases). CDR3 size: 16 residues. Germline V gene sequence: CDR1 SGDLS, CDR2 YYNGEE. V was cut by 0 bases and J by 7 bases, with 17 bases left in between. CDR3 nucleotide sequence: TGTGCCAGCAGCGTAGAAATGGGGCAAGGAGGGAATGAGCAGTTCTTC. It specifies CASSVEMGQGGNEQFF.

J is TRBJ2-1 and V is TRBV12-3 or TRBV12-4; 7 bases fit TRBD1. The CDR3 is 12 amino acids. The V and J ends lost 5 bases and 7 bases, in that order; junction bases with no gene match: 2. The CDR3 region has the DNA TGTGCCAGCAGTCCGACAGGGAATGAGCAGTTCTTC. Its protein product is CASSPTGNEQFF.

For the CDR3, the DNA is TGTGCCAGAAGCTTGGTAACGGCAGGGCCTAATTCACCCCTCCACTTT. Protein: CARSLVTAGPNSPLHF. The chain is built from TRBV5-3 and TRBJ1-6; D may be TRBD1 (5 bases). TRBV5-3 is sorted into the ORF group, with uncertain function. The V end lost 0 bases, the J end lost 6 bases, and 13 bases lay between the germline ends. The CDR3 runs 16 residues.

The chain links TRBV7-3 to TRBJ2-2; D is uncertain. Germline-derived CDR1 and CDR2 are SGHTA and FQGTGA. Trimming stripped 5 bases from V and 8 bases from J, with 12 bases between. The CDR3 is made up of 13 amino acids. CDR3 DNA: TGTGCCAGCAGCCCGAACGCGATAGGGGAGCTGTTTTTT. This translates into CASSPNAIGELFF.

The chain carries TRBV10-3 and TRBJ1-4; 7 nucleotides agree with TRBD1. V gave up 6 bases and J gave up 8 bases; unmatched junction bases: 6. There are 13 residues in the CDR3. Per the germline V gene, CDR1 is ENHRY and CDR2 is SYGVKD. The CDR3 bases are TGTGCCATCAGCGAGGACAGGTTGGAAAAACTGTTTTTT. This translates into CAISEDRLEKLFF.

This chain joins TRBV13 and TRBJ2-6, with TRBD1 matching 11 bases. The ends lost 6 bases at V and 2 bases at J; junction bases unmatched: 6. The CDR3 extends over 17 amino acids. CDR1 and CDR2 (germline): PRHDT, FYEKMQ (reference sequence). The CDR3 protein is CASRPGTGGTGANVLTF. In DNA, the CDR3 is TGTGCCAGCAGACCCGGGACAGGGGGAACTGGGGCCAACGTCCTGACTTTC.

The chain uses TRBV9 and TRBJ1-2; the D gene is possibly TRBD1 (5 bases). Germline V gives CDR1 SGDLS, CDR2 YYNGEE. Deletions cut 4 bases from V and 8 bases from J, with 15 bases between. CDR3 length equals 13 residues. CDR3 region: CASSSDWEGGYTF. The CDR3 DNA follows: TGTGCCAGCAGCTCAGACTGGGAGGGGGGCTACACCTTC.

The CDR3 is CASSLEGGRTDTQYF. In nucleotides, the CDR3 is TGTGCCAGCAGCTTGGAGGGGGGGCGCACAGATACGCAGTATTTT. This chain uses TRBV7-8 with TRBJ2-3; D perhaps matches TRBD2 (7 bases). The CDR3 extends over 15 amino acids. Trimming shortened V by 3 bases and J by 1 base, and 11 bases separated the two germline ends. Germline CDR1 SGHVS, CDR2 FQNEAQ.